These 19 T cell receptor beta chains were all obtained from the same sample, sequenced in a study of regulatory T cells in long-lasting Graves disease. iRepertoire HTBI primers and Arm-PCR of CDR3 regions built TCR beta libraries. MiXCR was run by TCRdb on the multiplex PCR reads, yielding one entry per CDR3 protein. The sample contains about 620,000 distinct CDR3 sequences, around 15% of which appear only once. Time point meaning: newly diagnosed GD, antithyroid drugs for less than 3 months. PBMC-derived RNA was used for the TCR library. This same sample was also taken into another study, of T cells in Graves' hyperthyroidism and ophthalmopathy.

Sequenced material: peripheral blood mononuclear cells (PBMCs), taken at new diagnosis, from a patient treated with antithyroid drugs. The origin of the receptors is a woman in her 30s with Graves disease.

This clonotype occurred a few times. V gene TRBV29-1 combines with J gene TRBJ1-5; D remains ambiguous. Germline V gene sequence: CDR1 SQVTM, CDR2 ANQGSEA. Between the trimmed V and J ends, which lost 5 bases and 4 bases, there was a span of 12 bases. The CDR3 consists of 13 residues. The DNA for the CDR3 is TGCAGCGTTCTTGTGGGCACGAATCAGCCCCAGCATTTT. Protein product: CSVLVGTNQPQHF.

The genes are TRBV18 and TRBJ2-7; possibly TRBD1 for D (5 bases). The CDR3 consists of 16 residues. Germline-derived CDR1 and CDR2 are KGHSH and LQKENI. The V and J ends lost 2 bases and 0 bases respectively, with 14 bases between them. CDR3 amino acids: CASSPDFRRGSYEQYF. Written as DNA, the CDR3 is TGTGCCAGCTCACCAGATTTTCGAAGGGGCTCCTACGAGCAGTACTTC.

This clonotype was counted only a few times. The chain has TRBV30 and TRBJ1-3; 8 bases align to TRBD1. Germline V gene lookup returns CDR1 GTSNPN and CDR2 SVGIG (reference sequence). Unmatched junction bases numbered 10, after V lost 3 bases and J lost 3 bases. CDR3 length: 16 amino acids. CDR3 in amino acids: CAWSVMGTGLGNTIYF. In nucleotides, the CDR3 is TGTGCCTGGAGCGTAATGGGGACAGGACTTGGAAACACCATATATTTT.

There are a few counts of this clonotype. CDR3 nucleotide sequence: TGTGCCAGCATCCGCACGGGGACTGGGGATACGCAGTATTTT. Translating it yields CASIRTGTGDTQYF. This chain joins TRBV2 and TRBJ2-3, with D perhaps TRBD2 (6 bases). Trimming removed 7 bases at V and 6 bases at J, with 17 bases between. CDR1 is SNHLY, CDR2 FYNNEI, per germline. This CDR3 comprises 14 residues.

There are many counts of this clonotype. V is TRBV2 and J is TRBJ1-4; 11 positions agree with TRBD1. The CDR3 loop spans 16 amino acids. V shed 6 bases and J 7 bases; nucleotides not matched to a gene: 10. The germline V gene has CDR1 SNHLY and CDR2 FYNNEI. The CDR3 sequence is CASRNGQGAIGEKLFF. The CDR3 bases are TGTGCCAGCAGGAACGGACAGGGGGCTATTGGTGAAAAACTGTTTTTT.

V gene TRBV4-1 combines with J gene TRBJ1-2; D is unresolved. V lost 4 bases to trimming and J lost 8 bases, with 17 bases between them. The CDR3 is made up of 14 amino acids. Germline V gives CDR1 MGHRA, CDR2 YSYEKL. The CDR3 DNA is TGCGCCAGCAGCCCGACGCGGGGAGCGGACGGCTACACCTTC. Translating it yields CASSPTRGADGYTF.

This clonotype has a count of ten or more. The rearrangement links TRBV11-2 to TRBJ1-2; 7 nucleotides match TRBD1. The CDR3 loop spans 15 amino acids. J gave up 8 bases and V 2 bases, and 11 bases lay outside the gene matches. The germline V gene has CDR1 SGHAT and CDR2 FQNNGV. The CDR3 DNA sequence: TGTGCCAGCAGCTTACAGACAGGGAAATTGGAGGGCTACACCTTC. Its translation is CASSLQTGKLEGYTF.

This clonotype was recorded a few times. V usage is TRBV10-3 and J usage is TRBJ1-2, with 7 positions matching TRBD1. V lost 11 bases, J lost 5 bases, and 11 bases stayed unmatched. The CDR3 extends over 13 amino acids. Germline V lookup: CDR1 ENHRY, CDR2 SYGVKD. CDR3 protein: CAVNRGRDYGYTF. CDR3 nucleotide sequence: TGTGCCGTAAACAGGGGCCGGGATTATGGCTACACCTTC.

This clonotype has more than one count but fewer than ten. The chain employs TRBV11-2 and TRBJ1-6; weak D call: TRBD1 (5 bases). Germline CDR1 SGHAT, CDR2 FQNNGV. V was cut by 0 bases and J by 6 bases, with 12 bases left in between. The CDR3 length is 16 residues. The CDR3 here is CASSLEPGGSNSPLHF. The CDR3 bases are TGTGCCAGCAGCTTAGAGCCCGGGGGATCTAATTCACCCCTCCACTTT.

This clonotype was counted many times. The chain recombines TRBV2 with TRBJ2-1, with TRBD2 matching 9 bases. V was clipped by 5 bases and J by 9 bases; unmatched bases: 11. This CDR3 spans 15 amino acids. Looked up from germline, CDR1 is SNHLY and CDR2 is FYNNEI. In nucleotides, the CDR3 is TGTGCCAGCAGTAAGACTAGCGGACTAGTCGGTGAGCAGTTCTTC. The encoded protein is CASSKTSGLVGEQFF.

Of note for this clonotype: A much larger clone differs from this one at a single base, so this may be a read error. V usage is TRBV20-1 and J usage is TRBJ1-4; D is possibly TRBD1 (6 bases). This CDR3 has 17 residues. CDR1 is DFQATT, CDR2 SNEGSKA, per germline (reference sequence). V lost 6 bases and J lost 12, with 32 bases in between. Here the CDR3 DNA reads TGCAGTGCCAAAGACGACAGGAGACTACAGAAGGACGAAGAACTGTTTTTT. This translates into CSAKDDRRLQKDEELFF.

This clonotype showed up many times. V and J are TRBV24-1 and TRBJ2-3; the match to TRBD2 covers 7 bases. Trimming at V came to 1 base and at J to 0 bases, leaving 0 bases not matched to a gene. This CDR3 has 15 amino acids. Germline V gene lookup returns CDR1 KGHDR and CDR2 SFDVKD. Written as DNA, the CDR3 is TGTGCCACCAGTGATTTAGCGGGAAGCACAGATACGCAGTATTTT. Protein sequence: CATSDLAGSTDTQYF.

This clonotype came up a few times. The CDR3 coding sequence is TGTGCCAGCAGTTTCTCCGTGTCTGATACGCAGTATTTT. Translating it yields CASSFSVSDTQYF. The V call is TRBV25-1, the J call TRBJ2-3; D not resolved. This CDR3 has 13 residues. Germline CDR1 is MGHDK and CDR2 is SYGVNS. Trimming cost V 5 bases and J 6 bases, with 12 bases left between them.

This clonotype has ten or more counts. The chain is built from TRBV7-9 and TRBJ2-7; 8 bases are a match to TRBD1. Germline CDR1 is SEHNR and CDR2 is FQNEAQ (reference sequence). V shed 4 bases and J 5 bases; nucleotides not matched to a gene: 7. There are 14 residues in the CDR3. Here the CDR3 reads CASSSAWTGNEQYF. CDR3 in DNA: TGTGCCAGCAGCTCTGCCTGGACAGGGAACGAGCAGTACTTC.

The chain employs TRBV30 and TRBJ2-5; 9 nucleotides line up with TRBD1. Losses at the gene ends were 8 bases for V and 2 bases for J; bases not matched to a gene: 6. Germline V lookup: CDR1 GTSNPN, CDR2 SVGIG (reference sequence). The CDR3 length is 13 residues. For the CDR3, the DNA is TGTGCCGGGACAGGGCCACTTCAAGAGACCCAGTACTTC. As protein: CAGTGPLQETQYF.

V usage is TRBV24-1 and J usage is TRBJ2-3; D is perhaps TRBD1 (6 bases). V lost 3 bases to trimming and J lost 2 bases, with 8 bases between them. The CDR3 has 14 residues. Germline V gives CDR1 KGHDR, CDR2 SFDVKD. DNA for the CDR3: TGTGCCACCAGTGATACAGGGCACACAGATACGCAGTATTTT. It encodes CATSDTGHTDTQYF.

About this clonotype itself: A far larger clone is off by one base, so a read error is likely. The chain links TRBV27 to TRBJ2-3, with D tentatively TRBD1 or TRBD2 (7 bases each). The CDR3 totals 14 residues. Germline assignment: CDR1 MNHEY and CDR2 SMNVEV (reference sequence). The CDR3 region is CASSQGGARNEQSF. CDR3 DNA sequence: TGTGCCAGCAGTCAGGGGGGGGCCCGCAATGAGCAGTCCTTC.

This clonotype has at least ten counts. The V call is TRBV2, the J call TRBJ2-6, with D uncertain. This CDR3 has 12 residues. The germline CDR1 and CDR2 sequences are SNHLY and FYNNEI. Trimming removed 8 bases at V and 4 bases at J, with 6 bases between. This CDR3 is CASAWGANVLTF. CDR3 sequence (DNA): TGTGCCAGCGCATGGGGGGCCAACGTCCTGACTTTC.

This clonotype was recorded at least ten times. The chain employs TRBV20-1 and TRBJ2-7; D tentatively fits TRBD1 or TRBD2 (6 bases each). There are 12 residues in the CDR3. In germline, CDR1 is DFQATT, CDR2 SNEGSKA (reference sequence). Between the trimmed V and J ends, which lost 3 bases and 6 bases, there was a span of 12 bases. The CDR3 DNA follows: TGCAGTGCTAGGAGGGGGGAGTTCGAGCAGTACTTC. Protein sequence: CSARRGEFEQYF.